Listed below are T cell receptor beta chains from one sample, sequenced in a study of blood T cell repertoires in COVID-19. This table comes from immunoSEQ multiplex PCR, and its TCRdb copy is limited to in-frame clones, with some not included. The sample holds about 98,000 clones, 70% to 90% seen once. The material sequenced was peripheral blood. The receptors were gathered from a man between 65 and 85 years old with acute or convalescent COVID-19. CDR3s include the opening cysteine and the closing phenylalanine or tryptophan. D genes are given only for firm matches. A clone size is listed for some rows: how often the clone was seen (once, few, many), or a class if it is expanded.

>.|TRBV28|.|TRBJ1-5
TGTGCCAGCACCCGTGGGGGGGTTGCGAGCAATCAGCCCCAGCATTTT
CASTRGGVASNQPQHF
>TRBD1|TRBV4-1|.|TRBJ2-5
TGCGCCAGCAGCCAAGATTTCAGGGGGACCTACCAAGAGACCCAGTACTTC
CASSQDFRGTYQETQYF
>.|TRBV2|.|TRBJ1-2
TGTGCCAGCAGTGTCCAAGGGGATTCTGACTATGGCTACACCTTC
CASSVQGDSDYGYTF
>TRBD2|TRBV5-1|.|TRBJ2-5
TGCGCCAGCAGCTATAAAAGCGGGGGGCCTGAAGAGACCCAGTACTTC
CASSYKSGGPEETQYF
>TRBD1|TRBV2|.|TRBJ2-1
TGTGCCAGCAGTGAAGGGACAGGGGGAGGTAACTCCTACAATGAGCAGTTCTTC
CASSEGTGGGNSYNEQFF
>.|TRBV4-2|.|TRBJ2-1
TGTGCCAGCAGCCAAGACCCCCGGAGCGTTGAGCAGTTCTTC
CASSQDPRSVEQFF
>.|TRBV6-5|once|TRBJ2-7
TGTGCCAGCAAGCTTTGGGAGACCTCCTACGAGCAGTACTTC
CASKLWETSYEQYF
>.|TRBV20-1|.|TRBJ1-1
TGCAGTGCTAGTGAGGGAGGAGGGAACACTGAAGCTTTCTTT
CSASEGGGNTEAFF
>.|TRBV9|.|TRBJ2-2
TGTGCCAGCAGCGTGCGCCCTGCCGGGGAGCTGTTTTTT
CASSVRPAGELFF
>.|TRBV2|few|TRBJ1-4
TGTGCGTTTGGCCAGGTTAATGAAAAACTGTTTTTT
CAFGQVNEKLFF
>.|TRBV6-6|.|TRBJ1-5
TGTGCCAGCGGCCGGGAGAGGGAGAATAGCAATCAGCCCCAGCATTTT
CASGRERENSNQPQHF
>.|TRBV5-1|.|TRBJ2-7
TGCGCCACCGCGGTGGACAGAAGCTCCTACGAGCAGTACTTC
CATAVDRSSYEQYF
>TRBD1|TRBV4-1|.|TRBJ1-5
TGCGCCAGCAGCCAAGATCGGCAGGGGGGTCAGCCCCAGCATTTT
CASSQDRQGGQPQHF
>.|TRBV28|.|TRBJ1-1
TGTGCCAGCAGCCCTCGGCCAGGGGCCTTGAACACTGAAGCTTTCTTT
CASSPRPGALNTEAFF
>TRBD1|TRBV5-1|once|TRBJ1-3
TGCGCCAGCAGCTCCATCCCGGGACAGTCCGGAAACACCATATATTTT
CASSSIPGQSGNTIYF